This TCR beta chain comes out of a study of T cells in Graves' hyperthyroidism and ophthalmopathy (dated by TCRdb to about 2019). For the study in its entirety: Peripheral blood was sampled at the time of initial diagnosis, prior to any treatment. After sampling, hyperthyroidism patients received methimazole starting at 30 mg daily, and ophthalmopathy patients received high-dose intravenous methylprednisolone. The paper reports TCR Vbeta CDR3 sequencing of over 120 peripheral blood samples: 40 to 45 ophthalmopathy, 75 to 80 hyperthyroidism and around 17 progressor patients. In addition, the study compared T-cell repertoires in thyroid tissue and in blood from about 6 Graves' hyperthyroidism patients. A discovery cohort of about 95 patients, approximately 45 with Graves' ophthalmopathy and 57 with stable Graves' hyperthyroidism, was used to find distinguishing TCR V-J signatures. Prospective prediction of ophthalmopathy was tested in an independent validation cohort of 18 hyperthyroidism patients and 15 to 17 patients who later progressed to ophthalmopathy. The roughly 100 discovery patients were randomly split 7:3 into training and test sets.

Of note for this clonotype: Its antigen is still unknown. No base quality information exists; no much larger clone differs at one position.

Moderately to severely active disease, a Clinical Activity Score of at least 3, a NOSPECS grade of at least 4, and a duration under 3 months were present in ophthalmopathy patients. Any patient with an uncontrolled infection, another autoimmune disease, pregnancy or lactation was excluded. Clinical symptoms, serum thyroxine and TRAb, thyroid ultrasound, and orbital computed tomography formed the basis for the diagnoses. PBMCs were isolated from 10 ml of fresh peripheral blood by Ficoll-Paque density gradient centrifugation. Trizol reagent was used to extract total RNA, and RNA quality was then checked on an Agilent 2100 Bioanalyzer. The TCR beta CDR3 regions were amplified from the RNA transcripts. A first-round RT-PCR of the TCR CDR3 used the HTBI primer set with the Qiagen OneStep RT-PCR kit. A second multiplex PCR round built the libraries, followed by size selection and purification. The libraries were sequenced on an Illumina HiSeq2000 using paired-end 100 bp reads. Per the authors' processing: Raw data were processed with SOAPnuke, discarding reads with adapters, uncalled bases, mean Phred below 15, or no exact constant-primer or identifier match. High-quality paired reads were merged using COPE v1.2.5, and each unique nucleotide sequence was defined as a clonotype. MiTCR v1.1 was used to align clonotypes to the IMGT TRBV, TRBD and TRBJ reference segments. The analysis was restricted to V-J combinations with a frequency above 0.0001, which together covered approximately 99% of the repertoires. A TCS score was defined as the ratio between F50 (clonal expansion) and ExV (chaos), using BLOSUM62-based TCRdist between CDR3 peptides within each V-J. Welch's t-statistics and random forest reduced 514 V-J features to roughly 13, which were used in a naive Bayes classifier (R e1071). TCRdb reanalyzed the raw reads on its own, using fastp at Q25 for trimming and MiXCR for clone calling, and kept in-frame beta chains. Identical CDR3 proteins give one entry, which carries the most common genes and DNA. TCRdb's processing, not the authors' own work, is the source of the V and J calls. Recorded for this sample are 600,000 to 650,000 distinct CDR3 sequences; less than 25% of them occurred a single time. The top ten clonotypes cover about 34% of the sample.

V is pared back by 3 bases and J by 12 bases, with 12 bases lying between the germline termini. The CDR3 contains 12 residues, cysteine and phenylalanine counted. The kept DNA is CDR3 alone, 36 bases in frame from the first base. Study-wide conclusions, independent of this receptor: A 13 V-J signature model separated ophthalmopathy from stable hyperthyroidism, with roughly 88% sensitivity and roughly 82% specificity in cross-validation and 80%/75% in testing. Most expanded thyroid clonotypes (frequency above 0.001) were also detected in blood, a finding suggesting that blood repertoires may reflect thyroid immune responses. In validation, progression to ophthalmopathy was predicted by the model with nearly 71% sensitivity and 72% to 85% specificity, a median of around 6.5 months before onset. Sample size was not statistically predetermined, and blinding of investigators to group allocation was not performed.

What was sequenced was blood. The sequence was collected from a man aged 25 to 45 with Graves' ophthalmopathy. The chain was built from TRBV12-3 or TRBV12-4 and TRBJ2-1; the D gene is not confidently resolved. The CDR3 has the sequence CASSFSMERQFF. The nucleotides are TGTGCCAGCAGTTTCTCGATGGAGCGGCAGTTCTTC.